This T cell receptor beta chain derives from a study of cytomegalovirus exposure and HLA in healthy donors. Healthy bone marrow donors formed the donor group. In the PCR, 60 Vbeta and 13 Jbeta primers were used. Sequencing was performed with immunoSEQ multiplex PCR; in TCRdb, only in-frame clones are kept and a portion is missing. The sample contains some 130,000 clones, 66% of which appear only once. This clone was seen a single time. There are 13 residues in the CDR3. CDR1 and CDR2 (germline): MNHNS, SASEGT. Trimming removed 10 bases from V and 2 bases from J, with 12 bases in between. This TCR derives from a human donor in good health. Input material: PBMCs. This chain uses TRBV6-1 with TRBJ1-5; D is ambiguous. DNA for the CDR3: TGTGCCACCCACACTAGCGGCAATCAGCCCCAGCATTTT. Amino acids: CATHTSGNQPQHF.